The sequence of this T cell receptor (beta chain) was determined in a study of regulatory T cells in long-lasting Graves disease. As to this clonotype: The target antigen is unknown.

CDR3 length: 13 residues. The germline CDR1 and CDR2 sequences are KGHDR and SFDVKD. Trimming took off 1 base at V and 4 bases at J, with 6 bases between the two ends. Broader study findings: Shared public clonotypes totalled roughly 2,500 in persistent patients, compared with about 990 in new patients. Persistent disease preferred TRBV28, TRBJ1-2 and TRBJ2-5; new disease, TRBV20-1 and TRBJ2-1.

Noted time point: persistent/refractory GD, antithyroid drugs over 5 years with positive TRAb. The TCR library was prepared using RNA isolated from PBMCs. Peripheral blood, roughly 9.2 milliliters per patient, was collected in EDTA tubes. Relying on iRepertoire HTBI primers and Arm-PCR of CDR3 regions, the team built TCR beta libraries. MiXCR, run by TCRdb on the multiplex PCR reads, gives a single entry per CDR3 protein. The sample shows about 460,000 distinct CDR3 sequences, about 22% of them seen only once. This clonotype was sampled from a female donor with Graves disease. The source was peripheral blood mononuclear cells (PBMCs), collected when the disease was refractory, from a patient treated with antithyroid drugs. The chain uses TRBV24-1 and TRBJ2-5; no firm D call. The DNA of the CDR3 is TGTGCCACCAGTGATTTCGGCCGAGAGACCCAGTACTTC. It translates to CATSDFGRETQYF.